This is a list of T cell receptor beta chains from one sample in a study of shared clonotypes between healthy human individuals. Libraries were prepared by immunoSEQ multiplex PCR; TCRdb keeps only in-frame clonotypes and omits some of them. The sample yields around 440,000 clones, roughly four fifths seen once. The specimen was PBMCs. The receptors come from a woman aged 40-49 years in good health. Some clones in this sample may be carry-over from other donors' samples. The CDR3 runs from the conserved cysteine through the conserved F or W. A D gene is named only where the DNA matches it firmly. Part of the rows lack a size; the others show once, few, many or a class for expanded clones.

j_gene: TRBJ2-7
abundance: once
d_gene: .
v_gene: TRBV30
CDR3aa: CAWSSINEQYF
CDR3nt: TGTGCCTGGAGTTCAATAAACGAGCAGTACTTC

j_gene: TRBJ2-2
abundance: .
d_gene: TRBD1
v_gene: TRBV28
CDR3aa: CASKDRGRRTGELFF
CDR3nt: TGTGCCAGCAAAGACAGGGGGCGAAGGACCGGGGAGCTGTTTTTT

j_gene: TRBJ1-1
abundance: .
d_gene: TRBD1
v_gene: TRBV5-4
CDR3aa: CASSLDRGAVTEAFF
CDR3nt: TGTGCCAGCAGCTTAGACAGGGGGGCTGTCACTGAAGCTTTCTTT

j_gene: TRBJ2-5
abundance: .
d_gene: .
v_gene: TRBV6-1
CDR3aa: CASSRSSIETQYF
CDR3nt: TGTGCCAGCAGCCGCTCCAGCATCGAGACCCAGTACTTC

j_gene: TRBJ2-1
abundance: .
d_gene: .
v_gene: TRBV5-1
CDR3aa: CASSLAGLGSEQFF
CDR3nt: TGCGCCAGCAGCTTGGCCGGGCTAGGGAGTGAGCAGTTCTTC

j_gene: TRBJ1-1
abundance: .
d_gene: .
v_gene: TRBV9
CDR3aa: CASSVGRVTEAFF
CDR3nt: TGTGCCAGCAGCGTAGGCCGGGTTACTGAAGCTTTCTTT

j_gene: TRBJ2-1
abundance: .
d_gene: TRBD1
v_gene: TRBV29-1
CDR3aa: CSAPGQANEQFF
CDR3nt: TGCAGCGCTCCCGGACAGGCAAATGAGCAGTTCTTC

j_gene: TRBJ1-2
abundance: few
d_gene: .
v_gene: TRBV10-3
CDR3aa: CAIRVGTSGYTF
CDR3nt: TGTGCCATCAGGGTAGGGACAAGCGGCTACACCTTC

j_gene: TRBJ2-7
abundance: .
d_gene: .
v_gene: TRBV28
CDR3aa: CASSSNRDEQYF
CDR3nt: TGTGCCAGCAGTTCAAACAGGGACGAGCAGTACTTC

j_gene: TRBJ2-7
abundance: .
d_gene: TRBD2
v_gene: TRBV28
CDR3aa: CASSLLAGGDEQYF
CDR3nt: TGTGCCAGCAGTTTACTAGCGGGAGGCGACGAGCAGTACTTC

j_gene: TRBJ2-3
abundance: .
d_gene: TRBD2
v_gene: TRBV20-1
CDR3aa: CSAQRGTSLNF
CDR3nt: TGCAGTGCCCAGAGAGGGACTAGTTTAAATTTT

j_gene: TRBJ2-2
abundance: .
d_gene: TRBD2
v_gene: TRBV19
CDR3aa: CASTTSGIYTGELFF
CDR3nt: TGTGCCAGTACCACTAGCGGGATTTACACCGGGGAGCTGTTTTTT

j_gene: TRBJ1-6
abundance: once
d_gene: .
v_gene: TRBV13
CDR3aa: CASSVEAWNSPLHF
CDR3nt: TGTGCCAGCAGTGTTGAGGCTTGGAATTCACCCCTCCACTTT

j_gene: TRBJ2-7
abundance: .
d_gene: .
v_gene: TRBV5-1
CDR3aa: CASSFGAGSYEQYF
CDR3nt: TGCGCCAGCAGCTTCGGTGCTGGCTCCTACGAGCAGTACTTC

j_gene: TRBJ1-5
abundance: .
d_gene: TRBD1
v_gene: TRBV27
CDR3aa: CASSNGTGSNQPQHF
CDR3nt: TGTGCCAGCAGTAACGGGACAGGGAGCAATCAGCCCCAGCATTTT